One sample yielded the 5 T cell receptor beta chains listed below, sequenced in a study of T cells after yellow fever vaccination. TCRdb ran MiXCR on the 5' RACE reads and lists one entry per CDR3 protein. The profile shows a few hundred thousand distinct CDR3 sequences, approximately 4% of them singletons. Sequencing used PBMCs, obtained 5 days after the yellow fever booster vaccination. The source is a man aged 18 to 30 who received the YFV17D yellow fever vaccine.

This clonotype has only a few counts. Here the CDR3 reads CASSLGTGGEQYF. The CDR3 nucleotides read TGCGCCAGCAGCTTGGGGACAGGCGGCGAGCAGTACTTC. V is TRBV5-1 and J is TRBJ2-7, with 7 bases aligning to TRBD1. V lost 0 bases, J lost 6 bases, and 3 bases stayed unmatched. This CDR3 spans 13 amino acids. Per germline, CDR1 SGHRS and CDR2 YFSETQ.

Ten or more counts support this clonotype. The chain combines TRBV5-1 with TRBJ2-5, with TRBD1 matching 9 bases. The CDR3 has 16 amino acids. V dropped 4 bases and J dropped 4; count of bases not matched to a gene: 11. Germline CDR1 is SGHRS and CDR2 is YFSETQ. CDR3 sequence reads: CASSPLMTGGVETQYF. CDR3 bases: TGCGCCAGCAGCCCGCTAATGACAGGGGGTGTAGAGACCCAGTACTTC.

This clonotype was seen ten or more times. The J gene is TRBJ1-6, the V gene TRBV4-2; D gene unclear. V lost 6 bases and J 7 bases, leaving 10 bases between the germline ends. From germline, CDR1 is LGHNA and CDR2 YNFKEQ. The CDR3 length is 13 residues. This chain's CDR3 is CASRDVENSPLHF. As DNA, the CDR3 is TGTGCCAGCAGGGACGTGGAAAATTCACCCCTCCACTTT.

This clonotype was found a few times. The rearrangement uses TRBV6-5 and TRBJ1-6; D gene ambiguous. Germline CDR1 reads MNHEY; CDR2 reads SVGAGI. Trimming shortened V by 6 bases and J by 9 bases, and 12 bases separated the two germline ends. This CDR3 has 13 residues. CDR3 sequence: CASRAGPFSPLHF. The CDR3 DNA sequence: TGTGCCAGCAGAGCCGGACCGTTTTCACCCCTCCACTTT.

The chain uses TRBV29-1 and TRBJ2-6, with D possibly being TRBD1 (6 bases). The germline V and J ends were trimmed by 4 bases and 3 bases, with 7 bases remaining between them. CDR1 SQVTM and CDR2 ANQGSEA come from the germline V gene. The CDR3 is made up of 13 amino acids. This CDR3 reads CSVAGVGANVLTF. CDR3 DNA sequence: TGCAGCGTTGCAGGGGTTGGGGCCAACGTCCTGACTTTC.